One sample yielded the 9 T cell receptor beta chains listed below, sequenced in a study of blood T cell repertoires in COVID-19. TCRdb keeps only in-frame clones here, not all; method: immunoSEQ multiplex PCR. Found here are about 250,000 clones, roughly 86% of them singletons; the top ten hold 3.5% to 4%. Sequencing was carried out using PBMCs or T cells enriched from blood (not recorded which). These receptors originate from a young woman with acute COVID-19.

The chain carries TRBV7-2 and TRBJ2-5; 9 bases are a match to TRBD1. This CDR3 is built from 15 residues. Germline CDR1 SGHTA, CDR2 FQGNSA. V was clipped by 5 bases and J by 0 bases; unmatched bases: 4. As DNA, the CDR3 is TGTGCCAGCAGCCTAGGGACAGGGAACCAAGAGACCCAGTACTTC. This sequence encodes CASSLGTGNQETQYF.

The chain recombines TRBV7-9 with TRBJ2-1; TRBD1 agrees at 7 bases. The CDR3 is made up of 17 amino acids. V dropped 4 bases and J dropped 3; count of bases not matched to a gene: 12. Germline-derived CDR1 and CDR2 are SEHNR and FQNEAQ (reference sequence). The DNA for the CDR3 is TGTGCCAGCAGCTCCCGGGGTTTTGGACAGGTCTACAATGAGCAGTTCTTC. Protein product: CASSSRGFGQVYNEQFF.

The genes are TRBV28 and TRBJ1-1; 7 nucleotides agree with TRBD1. The CDR3 loop spans 14 amino acids. Germline CDR1 MDHEN, CDR2 SYDVKM. V shed 6 bases, J shed 4 bases, and the junction held 8 bases outside the gene matches. The CDR3 DNA is TGTGCCAGCAGAAAGGGGGCATGGGGCACTGAAGCTTTCTTT. This codes for CASRKGAWGTEAFF. Based on the CDR3 plus reference TRBV28 and TRBJ1-1, the full variable domain is DVKVTQSSRYLVKRTGEKVFLECVQDMDHENMFWYRQDPGLGLRLIYFSYDVKMKEKGDIPEGYSVSREKKERFSLILESASTNQTSMYLCASRKGAWGTEAFFGQGTRLTVV.

The chain combines TRBV6-2 or TRBV6-3 with TRBJ2-7; the D is unclear. Germline V gene lookup returns CDR1 MNHEY and CDR2 SVGEGT. Trimming took off 2 bases at V and 2 bases at J, with 10 bases between the two ends. The CDR3 totals 14 residues. The CDR3 spells CASSYVGLTYEQYF. The CDR3 DNA sequence: TGTGCCAGCAGTTACGTCGGTCTTACCTACGAGCAGTACTTC.

The V and J genes are TRBV5-8 and TRBJ1-2; TRBD1 matches at 11 bases. V shed 4 bases and J 6 bases; nucleotides not matched to a gene: 5. Germline-derived CDR1 and CDR2 are SGHTS and YDEGEE. This CDR3 has 14 amino acids. The CDR3 coding sequence is TGTGCCAGCAGCCTGGACAGGGGGCTGAATGGCTACACCTTC. Protein: CASSLDRGLNGYTF.

The CDR3: CASSEDVLRVNQPQHF. In DNA, the CDR3 is TGTGCCAGCAGTGAAGACGTCCTCAGGGTTAATCAGCCCCAGCATTTT. The V and J genes are TRBV6-1 and TRBJ1-5; TRBD1 is a possible D gene (5 bases). With 1 base removed from V and 4 bases from J, the gap between germline ends came to 14 bases. The CDR3 length is 16 residues. Germline CDR1 reads MNHNS; CDR2 reads SASEGT.

The chain recombines TRBV11-2 with TRBJ2-5; possibly TRBD2 for D (6 bases). CDR1 is SGHAT and CDR2 is FQNNGV in the germline V gene. The CDR3 totals 13 residues. Trimming shortened V by 5 bases and J by 5 bases, and 12 bases separated the two germline ends. CDR3 nucleotide sequence: TGTGCCAGCAGCCGTAGCGGTGGCGAGACCCAGTACTTC. The encoded protein is CASSRSGGETQYF.

The chain couples TRBV24-1 to TRBJ1-5, with D hard to call. This CDR3 region has 13 residues. Germline CDR1 KGHDR, CDR2 SFDVKD. The ends were cut back, 3 bases at V and 2 bases at J, with 4 bases in the middle. In DNA form, the CDR3 reads TGTGCCACCAGTGATCGGGGCAATCAGCCCCAGCATTTT. Protein sequence: CATSDRGNQPQHF.

The DNA of the CDR3 is TGTGCCAGCAGCCCGTGGGGGCCTGGTTCACCCCTCCACTTT. Its protein is CASSPWGPGSPLHF. This chain joins TRBV7-3 and TRBJ1-6; D is perhaps TRBD1 (6 bases). Germline V gene lookup returns CDR1 SGHTA and CDR2 FQGTGA. The CDR3 contains 14 residues. Trimming removed 5 bases at V and 9 bases at J, with 14 bases between.